The sequence of this TCR beta chain was determined in a study of blood T cell repertoires in COVID-19. About the research overall: The samples span acute and convalescent COVID-19 from the United States, Italy and Spain.

Original methodology: Amplification with reference gene primers provided the estimates of nucleated cell counts. The table came from immunoSEQ multiplex PCR; TCRdb's copy has only in-frame clones and leaves some out. V, J and clone size reflect that table, while D and trimming were determined from the DNA. The sample carries a few hundred thousand clones, approximately 84% recorded once. Recovered status applied to Cohort 3 donors who had two consecutive negative PCRs. It also applied to those with clearance or with symptom resolution. This sequence originates from a man in his forties or fifties who had recovered from COVID-19. Specimen: PBMCs or T cells enriched from blood (not recorded which).

CDR3 protein: CASSQDGFEGGWKETQYF. The CDR3 bases are TGTGCCAGCAGCCAAGATGGATTCGAGGGGGGGTGGAAGGAGACCCAGTACTTC. V and J are TRBV4-2 and TRBJ2-5; tentative D call: TRBD2 (7 bases). This CDR3 is built from 18 residues. Per the germline V gene, CDR1 is LGHNA and CDR2 is YNFKEQ. Trimming took 0 bases from V and 5 from J, leaving 22 bases between them.